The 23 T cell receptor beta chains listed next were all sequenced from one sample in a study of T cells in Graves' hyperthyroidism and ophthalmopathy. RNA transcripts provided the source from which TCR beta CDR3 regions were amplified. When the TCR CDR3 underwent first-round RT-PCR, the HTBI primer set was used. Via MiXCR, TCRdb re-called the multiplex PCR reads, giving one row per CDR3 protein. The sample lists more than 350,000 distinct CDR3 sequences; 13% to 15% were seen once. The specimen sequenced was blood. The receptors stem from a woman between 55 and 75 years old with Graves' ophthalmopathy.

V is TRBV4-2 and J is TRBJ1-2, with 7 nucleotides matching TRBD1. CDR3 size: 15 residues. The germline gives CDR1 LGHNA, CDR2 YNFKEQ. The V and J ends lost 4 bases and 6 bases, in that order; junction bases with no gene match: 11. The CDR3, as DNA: TGTGCCAGCAGCCCAGAAGCCCGACAGGGTCATGGCTACACCTTC. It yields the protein CASSPEARQGHGYTF.

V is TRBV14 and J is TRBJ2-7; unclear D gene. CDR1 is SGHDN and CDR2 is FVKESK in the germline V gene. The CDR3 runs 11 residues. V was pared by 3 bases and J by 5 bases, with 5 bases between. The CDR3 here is CASSQGHEQYF. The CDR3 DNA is TGTGCCAGCAGCCAGGGCCACGAGCAGTACTTC.

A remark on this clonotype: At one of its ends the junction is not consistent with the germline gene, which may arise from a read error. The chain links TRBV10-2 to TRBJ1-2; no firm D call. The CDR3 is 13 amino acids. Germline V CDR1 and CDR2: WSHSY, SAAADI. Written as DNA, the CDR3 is TGCGCCAGCAGTGAGTTCCCGGGTCTGGGTTCCGCCTTC. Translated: CASSEFPGLGSAF.

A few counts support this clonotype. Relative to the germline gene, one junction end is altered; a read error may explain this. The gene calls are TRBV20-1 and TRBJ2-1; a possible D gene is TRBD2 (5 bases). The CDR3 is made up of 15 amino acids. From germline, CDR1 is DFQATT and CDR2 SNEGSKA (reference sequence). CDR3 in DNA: TGCGGTGCTAGAGAGAGGGCAGGAGCATACAATGAGCAGTTCTTC. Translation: CGARERAGAYNEQFF.

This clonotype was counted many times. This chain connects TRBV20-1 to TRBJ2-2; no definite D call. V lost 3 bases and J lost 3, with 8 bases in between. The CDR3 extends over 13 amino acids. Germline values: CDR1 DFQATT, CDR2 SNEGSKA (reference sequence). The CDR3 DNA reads TGCAGTGCTAGTCTACTGCACACCGGGGAGCTGTTTTTT. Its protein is CSASLLHTGELFF.

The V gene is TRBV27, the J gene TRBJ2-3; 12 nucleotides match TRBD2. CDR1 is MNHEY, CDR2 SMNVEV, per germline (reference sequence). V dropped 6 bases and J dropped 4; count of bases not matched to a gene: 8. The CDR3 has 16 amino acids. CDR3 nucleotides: TGTGCCAGCAGGGCCCTAGCGGGAGGGCCTTCAGATACGCAGTATTTT. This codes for CASRALAGGPSDTQYF.

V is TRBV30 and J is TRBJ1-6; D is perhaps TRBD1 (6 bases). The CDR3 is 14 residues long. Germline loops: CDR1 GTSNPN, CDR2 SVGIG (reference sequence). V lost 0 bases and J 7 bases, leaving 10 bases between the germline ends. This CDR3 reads CAWSVVQGNSPLHF. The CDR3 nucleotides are TGTGCCTGGAGTGTAGTACAGGGAAATTCACCCCTCCACTTT.

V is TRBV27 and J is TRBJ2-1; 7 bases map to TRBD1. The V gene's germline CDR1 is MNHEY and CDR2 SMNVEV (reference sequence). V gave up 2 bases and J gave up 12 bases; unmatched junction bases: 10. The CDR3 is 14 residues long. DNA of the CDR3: TGTGCCAGCAGTTTAGGGCAGGGGGTCGATGGGCAGTTCTTC. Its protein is CASSLGQGVDGQFF.

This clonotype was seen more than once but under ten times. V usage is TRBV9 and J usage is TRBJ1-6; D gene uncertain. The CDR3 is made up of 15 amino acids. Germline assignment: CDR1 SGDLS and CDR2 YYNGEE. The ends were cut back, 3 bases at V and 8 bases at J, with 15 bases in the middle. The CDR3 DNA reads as TGTGCCAGCAGCGGAGGACCCAGACGGGATTCACCCCTCCACTTT. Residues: CASSGGPRRDSPLHF.

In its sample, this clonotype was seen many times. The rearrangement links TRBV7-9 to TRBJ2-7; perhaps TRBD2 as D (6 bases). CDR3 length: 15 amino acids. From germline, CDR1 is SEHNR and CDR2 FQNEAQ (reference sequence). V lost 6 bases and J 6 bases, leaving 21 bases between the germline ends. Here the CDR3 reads CASSHSRLGSGEQYF. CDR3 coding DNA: TGTGCCAGCAGTCACAGCCGACTAGGATCAGGCGAGCAGTACTTC.

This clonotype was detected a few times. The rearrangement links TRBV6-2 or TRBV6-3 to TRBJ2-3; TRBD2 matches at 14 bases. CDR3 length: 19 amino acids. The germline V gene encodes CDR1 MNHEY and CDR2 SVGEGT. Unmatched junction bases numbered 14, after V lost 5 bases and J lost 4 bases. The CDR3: CASSHLTPGLAGAADTQYF. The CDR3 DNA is TGTGCCAGCAGTCACCTTACCCCGGGACTAGCGGGAGCGGCAGATACGCAGTATTTT.

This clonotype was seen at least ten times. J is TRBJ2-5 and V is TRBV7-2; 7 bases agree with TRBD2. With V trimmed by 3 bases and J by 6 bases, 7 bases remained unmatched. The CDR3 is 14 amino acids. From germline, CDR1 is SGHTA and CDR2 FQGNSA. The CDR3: CASSLDGGGKTQYF. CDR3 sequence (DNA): TGTGCCAGCAGCTTGGATGGGGGGGGAAAGACCCAGTACTTC.

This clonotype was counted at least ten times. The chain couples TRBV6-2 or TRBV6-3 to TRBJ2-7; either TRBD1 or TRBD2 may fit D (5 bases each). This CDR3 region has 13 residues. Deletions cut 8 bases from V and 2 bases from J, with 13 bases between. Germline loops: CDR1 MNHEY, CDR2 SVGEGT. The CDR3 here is CASHRDGTYEQYF. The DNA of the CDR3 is TGTGCCAGCCACCGGGACGGTACCTACGAGCAGTACTTC.

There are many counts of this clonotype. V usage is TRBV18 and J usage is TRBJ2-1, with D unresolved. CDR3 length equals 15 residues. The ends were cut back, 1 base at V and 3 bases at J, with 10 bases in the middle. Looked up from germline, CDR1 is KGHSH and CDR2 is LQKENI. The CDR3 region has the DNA TGTGCCAGCTCACCACTTAGGCCCATCTACAATGAGCAGTTCTTC. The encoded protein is CASSPLRPIYNEQFF.

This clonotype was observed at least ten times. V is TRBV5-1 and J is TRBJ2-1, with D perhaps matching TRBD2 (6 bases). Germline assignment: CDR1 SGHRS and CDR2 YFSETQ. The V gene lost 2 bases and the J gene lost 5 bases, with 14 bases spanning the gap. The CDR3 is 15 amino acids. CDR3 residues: CASSFGGIRHNEQFF. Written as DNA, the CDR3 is TGCGCCAGCAGCTTTGGCGGGATCCGACACAATGAGCAGTTCTTC. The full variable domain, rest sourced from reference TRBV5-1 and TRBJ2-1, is KAGVTQTPRYLIKTRGQQVTLSCSPISGHRSVSWYQQTPGQGLQFLFEYFSETQRNKGNFPGRFSGRQFSNSRSEMNVSTLELGDSALYLCASSFGGIRHNEQFFGPGTRLTVL.

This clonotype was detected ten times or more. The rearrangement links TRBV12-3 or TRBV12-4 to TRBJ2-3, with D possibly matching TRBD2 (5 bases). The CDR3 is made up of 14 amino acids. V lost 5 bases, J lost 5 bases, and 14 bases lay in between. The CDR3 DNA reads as TGTGCCAGCAGTCCACATGAAAGCGGAGATACGCAGTATTTT. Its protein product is CASSPHESGDTQYF.

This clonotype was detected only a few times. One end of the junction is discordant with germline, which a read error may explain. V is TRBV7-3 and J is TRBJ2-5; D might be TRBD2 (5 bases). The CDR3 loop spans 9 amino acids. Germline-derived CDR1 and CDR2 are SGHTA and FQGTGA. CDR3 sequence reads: CASKSRENF. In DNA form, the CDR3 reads TGTGCCAGCAAGAGTAGGGAGAACTTC.

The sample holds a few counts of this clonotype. The CDR3 DNA is TGTGCCAGCAGCCTCCAGGGGGCATCCTACGAGCAGTACTTC. It translates to CASSLQGASYEQYF. The chain joins TRBV3-1 to TRBJ2-7; 8 positions match TRBD1. The germline V gene encodes CDR1 LGHDT and CDR2 YNNKEL (reference sequence). The V and J ends lost 4 bases and 1 base, in that order; junction bases with no gene match: 3. The CDR3 sequence is 14 residues long.

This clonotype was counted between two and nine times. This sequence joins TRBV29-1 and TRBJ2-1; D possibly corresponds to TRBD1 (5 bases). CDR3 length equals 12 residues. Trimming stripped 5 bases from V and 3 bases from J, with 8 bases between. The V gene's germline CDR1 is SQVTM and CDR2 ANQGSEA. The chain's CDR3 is CSVLGDYNEQFF. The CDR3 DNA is TGCAGCGTTTTAGGGGACTACAATGAGCAGTTCTTC.

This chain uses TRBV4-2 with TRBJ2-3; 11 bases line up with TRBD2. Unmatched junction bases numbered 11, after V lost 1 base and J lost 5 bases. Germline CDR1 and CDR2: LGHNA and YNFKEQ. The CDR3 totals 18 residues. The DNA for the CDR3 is TGTGCCAGCAGCCAAGTGAGTAGCGGGAGGGCCCTCGGAGATACGCAGTATTTT. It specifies CASSQVSSGRALGDTQYF.

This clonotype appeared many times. In DNA, the CDR3 is TGTGCCAGCAGGCCTAGCGGGGGGAAAGATACGCAGTATTTT. Residues: CASRPSGGKDTQYF. The gene calls are TRBV2 and TRBJ2-3; TRBD2 matches 11 bases. The germline CDR1 and CDR2 sequences are SNHLY and FYNNEI. The CDR3 consists of 14 residues. J was trimmed by 5 bases and V by 6 bases; bases with no gene match: 4. Based on the CDR3 plus reference TRBV2 and TRBJ2-3, the full variable domain is EPEVTQTPSHQVTQMGQEVILRCVPISNHLYFYWYRQILGQKVEFLVSFYNNEISEKSEIFDDQFSVERPDGSNFTLKIRSTKLEDSAMYFCASRPSGGKDTQYFGPGTRLTVL.

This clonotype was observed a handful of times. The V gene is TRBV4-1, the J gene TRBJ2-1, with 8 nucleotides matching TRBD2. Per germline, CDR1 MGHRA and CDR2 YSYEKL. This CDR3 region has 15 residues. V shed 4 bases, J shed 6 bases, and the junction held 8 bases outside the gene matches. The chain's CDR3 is CASSRGLAAPNEQFF. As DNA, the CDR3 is TGCGCCAGCAGCCGAGGACTAGCCGCCCCCAATGAGCAGTTCTTC.

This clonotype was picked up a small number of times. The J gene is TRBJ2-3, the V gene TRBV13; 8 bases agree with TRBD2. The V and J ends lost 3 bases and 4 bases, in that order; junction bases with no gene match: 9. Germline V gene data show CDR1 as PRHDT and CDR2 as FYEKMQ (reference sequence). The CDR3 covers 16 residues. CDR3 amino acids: CASSFSGGLTADTQYF. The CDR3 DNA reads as TGTGCCAGCAGCTTCTCGGGAGGGCTTACGGCAGATACGCAGTATTTT.